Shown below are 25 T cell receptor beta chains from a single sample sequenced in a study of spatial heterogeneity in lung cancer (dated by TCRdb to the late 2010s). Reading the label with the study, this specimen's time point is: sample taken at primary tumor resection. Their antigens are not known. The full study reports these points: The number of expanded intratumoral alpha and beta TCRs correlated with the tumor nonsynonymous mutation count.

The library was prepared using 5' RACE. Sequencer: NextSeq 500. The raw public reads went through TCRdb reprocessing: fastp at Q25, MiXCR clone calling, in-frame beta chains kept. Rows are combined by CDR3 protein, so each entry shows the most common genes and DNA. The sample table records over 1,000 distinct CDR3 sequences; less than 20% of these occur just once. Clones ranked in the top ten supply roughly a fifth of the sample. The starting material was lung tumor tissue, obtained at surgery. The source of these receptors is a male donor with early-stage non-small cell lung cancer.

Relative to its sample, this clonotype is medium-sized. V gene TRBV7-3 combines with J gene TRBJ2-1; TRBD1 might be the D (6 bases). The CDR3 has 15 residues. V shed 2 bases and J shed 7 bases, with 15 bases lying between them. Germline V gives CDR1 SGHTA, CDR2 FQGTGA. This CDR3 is CASSLQTSTGNEQFF. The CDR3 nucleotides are TGTGCCAGCAGCTTACAGACCTCTACAGGGAATGAGCAGTTCTTC.

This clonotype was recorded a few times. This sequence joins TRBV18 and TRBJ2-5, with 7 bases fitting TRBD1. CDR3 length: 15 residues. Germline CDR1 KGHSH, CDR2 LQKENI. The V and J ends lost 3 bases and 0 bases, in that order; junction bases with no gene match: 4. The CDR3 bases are TGTGCCAGCTCACCGGGACAGAGGTACCAAGAGACCCAGTACTTC. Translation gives CASSPGQRYQETQYF.

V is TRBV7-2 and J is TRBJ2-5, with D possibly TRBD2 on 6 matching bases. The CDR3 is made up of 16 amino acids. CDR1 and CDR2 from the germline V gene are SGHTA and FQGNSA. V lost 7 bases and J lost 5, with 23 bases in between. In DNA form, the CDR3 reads TGTGCCAGCACCCCCGGGGTCGGGTCAGGAGGGGAGACCCAGTACTTC. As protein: CASTPGVGSGGETQYF. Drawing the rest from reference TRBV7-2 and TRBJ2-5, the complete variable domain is GAGVSQSPSNKVTEKGKDVELRCDPISGHTALYWYRQSLGQGLEFLIYFQGNSAPDKSGLPSDRFSAERTGGSVSTLTIQRTQQEDSAVYLCASTPGVGSGGETQYFGPGTRLLVL.

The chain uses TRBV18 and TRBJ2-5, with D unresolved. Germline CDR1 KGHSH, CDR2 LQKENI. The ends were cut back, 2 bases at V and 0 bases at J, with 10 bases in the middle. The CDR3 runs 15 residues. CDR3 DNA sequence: TGTGCCAGCTCACCAAGGGCGCAGGACCAAGAGACCCAGTACTTC. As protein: CASSPRAQDQETQYF.

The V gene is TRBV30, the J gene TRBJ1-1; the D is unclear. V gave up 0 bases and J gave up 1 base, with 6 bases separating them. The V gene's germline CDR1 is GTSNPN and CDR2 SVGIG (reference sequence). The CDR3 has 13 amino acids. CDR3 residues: CAWSVRENTEAFF. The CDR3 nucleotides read TGTGCCTGGAGTGTACGGGAGAACACTGAAGCTTTCTTT.

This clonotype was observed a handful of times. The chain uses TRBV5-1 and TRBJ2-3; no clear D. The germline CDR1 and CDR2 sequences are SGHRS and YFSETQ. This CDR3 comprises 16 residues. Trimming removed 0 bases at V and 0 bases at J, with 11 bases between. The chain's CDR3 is CASSLAVGSSTDTQYF. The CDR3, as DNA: TGCGCCAGCAGCTTGGCGGTTGGGTCTAGCACAGATACGCAGTATTTT.

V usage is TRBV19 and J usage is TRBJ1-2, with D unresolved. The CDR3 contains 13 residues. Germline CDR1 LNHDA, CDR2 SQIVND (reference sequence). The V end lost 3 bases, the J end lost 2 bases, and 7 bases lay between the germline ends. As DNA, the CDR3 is TGTGCCAGTAGTATTAAGGGAAACTATGGCTACACCTTC. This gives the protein CASSIKGNYGYTF. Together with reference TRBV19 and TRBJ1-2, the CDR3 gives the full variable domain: DGGITQSPKYLFRKEGQNVTLSCEQNLNHDAMYWYRQDPGQGLRLIYYSQIVNDFQKGDIAEGYSVSREKKESFPLTVTSAQKNPTAFYLCASSIKGNYGYTFGSGTRLTVV.

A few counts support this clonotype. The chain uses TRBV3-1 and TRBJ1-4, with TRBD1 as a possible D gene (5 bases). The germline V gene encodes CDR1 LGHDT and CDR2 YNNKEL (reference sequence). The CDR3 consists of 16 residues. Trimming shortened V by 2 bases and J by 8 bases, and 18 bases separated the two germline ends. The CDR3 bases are TGTGCCAGCAGCCAAATTGGGACCACGTTTACGGAAAAACTGTTTTTT. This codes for CASSQIGTTFTEKLFF.

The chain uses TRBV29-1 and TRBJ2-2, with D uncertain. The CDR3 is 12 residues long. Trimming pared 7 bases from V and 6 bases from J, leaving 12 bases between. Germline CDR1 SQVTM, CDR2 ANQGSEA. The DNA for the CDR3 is TGCAGCGCAGGCCAGAGTGCCGGGGAGCTGTTTTTT. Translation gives CSAGQSAGELFF.

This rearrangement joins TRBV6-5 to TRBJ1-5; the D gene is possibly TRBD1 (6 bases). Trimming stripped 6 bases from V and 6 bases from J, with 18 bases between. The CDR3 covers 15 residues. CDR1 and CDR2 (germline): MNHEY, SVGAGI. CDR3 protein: CASRRTGSGGQPQHF. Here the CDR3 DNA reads TGTGCCAGCAGACGAACAGGGAGCGGGGGTCAGCCCCAGCATTTT.

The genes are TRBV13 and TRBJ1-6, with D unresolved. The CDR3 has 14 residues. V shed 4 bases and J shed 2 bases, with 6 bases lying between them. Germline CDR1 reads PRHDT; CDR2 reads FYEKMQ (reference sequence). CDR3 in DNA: TGTGCCAGCAGCTCGAGAACCTATAATTCACCCCTCCACTTT. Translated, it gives CASSSRTYNSPLHF.

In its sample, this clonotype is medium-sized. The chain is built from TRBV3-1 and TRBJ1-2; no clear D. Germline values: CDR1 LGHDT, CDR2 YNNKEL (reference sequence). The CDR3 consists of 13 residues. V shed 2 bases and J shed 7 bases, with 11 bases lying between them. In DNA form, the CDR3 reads TGTGCCAGCAGCCAAAGGAATTCCGGTGGCTACACCTTC. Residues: CASSQRNSGGYTF.

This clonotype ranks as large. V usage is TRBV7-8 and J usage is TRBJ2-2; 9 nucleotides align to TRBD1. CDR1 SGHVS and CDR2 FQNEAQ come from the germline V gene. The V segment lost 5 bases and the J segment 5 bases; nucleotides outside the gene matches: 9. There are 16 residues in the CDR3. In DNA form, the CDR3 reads TGTGCCAGCAGCCCAAGGACAGGGGAGATTACCGGGGAGCTGTTTTTT. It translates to CASSPRTGEITGELFF.

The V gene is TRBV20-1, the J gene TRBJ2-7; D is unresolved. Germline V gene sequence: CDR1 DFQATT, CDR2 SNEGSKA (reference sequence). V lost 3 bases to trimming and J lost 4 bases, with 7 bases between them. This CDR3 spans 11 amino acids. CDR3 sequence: CSASASYEQYF. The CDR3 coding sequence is TGCAGTGCTAGTGCGAGTTACGAGCAGTACTTC.

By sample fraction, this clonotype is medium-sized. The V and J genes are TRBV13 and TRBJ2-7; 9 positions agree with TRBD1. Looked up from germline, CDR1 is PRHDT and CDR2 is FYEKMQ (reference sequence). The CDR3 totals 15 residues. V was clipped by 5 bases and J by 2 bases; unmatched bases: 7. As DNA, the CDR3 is TGTGCCAGCAGCGCCCCGGGACAGGGTACCTACGAGCAGTACTTC. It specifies CASSAPGQGTYEQYF. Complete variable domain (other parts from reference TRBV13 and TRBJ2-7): AAGVIQSPRHLIKEKRETATLKCYPIPRHDTVYWYQQGPGQDPQFLISFYEKMQSDKGSIPDRFSAQQFSDYHSELNMSSLELGDSALYFCASSAPGQGTYEQYFGPGTRLTVT.

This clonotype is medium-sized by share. The CDR3 sequence is CSAPRGSYGETQYF. The CDR3 DNA follows: TGCAGTGCCCCTCGGGGATCCTATGGGGAGACCCAGTACTTC. V usage is TRBV20-1 and J usage is TRBJ2-5; a possible D gene is TRBD2 (5 bases). Germline CDR1 and CDR2: DFQATT and SNEGSKA (reference sequence). The germline V and J ends were trimmed by 6 bases and 5 bases, with 19 bases remaining between them. The CDR3 is 14 residues long.

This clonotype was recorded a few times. In DNA, the CDR3 is TGTGCCAGCAGTTACGGGGCAAGACTAGCAGGGGAGCAGTTCTTC. Protein sequence: CASSYGARLAGEQFF. The rearrangement joins TRBV6-5 to TRBJ2-1, with 7 positions matching TRBD2. Trimming removed 2 bases from V and 10 bases from J; junction bases left unmatched: 11. This CDR3 is built from 15 residues. Germline V gene sequence: CDR1 MNHEY, CDR2 SVGAGI.

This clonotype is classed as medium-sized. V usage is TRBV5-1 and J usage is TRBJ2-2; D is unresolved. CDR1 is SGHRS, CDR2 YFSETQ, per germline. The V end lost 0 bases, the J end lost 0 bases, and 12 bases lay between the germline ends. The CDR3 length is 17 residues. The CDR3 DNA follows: TGCGCCAGCAGCTTGGCCGGTGTGGGCTCGAACACCGGGGAGCTGTTTTTT. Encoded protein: CASSLAGVGSNTGELFF. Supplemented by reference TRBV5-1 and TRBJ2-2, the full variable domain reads KAGVTQTPRYLIKTRGQQVTLSCSPISGHRSVSWYQQTPGQGLQFLFEYFSETQRNKGNFPGRFSGRQFSNSRSEMNVSTLELGDSALYLCASSLAGVGSNTGELFFGEGSRLTVL.

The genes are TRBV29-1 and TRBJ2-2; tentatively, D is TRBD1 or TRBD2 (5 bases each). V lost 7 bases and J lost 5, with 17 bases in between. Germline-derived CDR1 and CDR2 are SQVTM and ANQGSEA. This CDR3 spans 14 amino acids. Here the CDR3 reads CSARDPRGTGELFF. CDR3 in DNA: TGCAGCGCGAGGGACCCTCGGGGAACCGGGGAGCTGTTTTTT.

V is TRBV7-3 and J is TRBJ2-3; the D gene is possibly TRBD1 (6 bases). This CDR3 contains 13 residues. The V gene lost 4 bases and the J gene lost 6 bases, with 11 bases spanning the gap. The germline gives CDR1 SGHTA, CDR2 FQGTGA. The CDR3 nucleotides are TGTGCCAGCAGCTCAACAGGGTTGGATACGCAGTATTTT. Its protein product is CASSSTGLDTQYF.

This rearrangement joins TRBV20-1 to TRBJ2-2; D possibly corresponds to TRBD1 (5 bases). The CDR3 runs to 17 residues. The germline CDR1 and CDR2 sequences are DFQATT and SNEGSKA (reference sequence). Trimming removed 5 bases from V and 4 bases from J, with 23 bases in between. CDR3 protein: CSARRGPGPLVTGELFF. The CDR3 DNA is TGCAGTGCTCGTCGAGGTCCAGGGCCCCTGGTCACCGGGGAGCTGTTTTTT.

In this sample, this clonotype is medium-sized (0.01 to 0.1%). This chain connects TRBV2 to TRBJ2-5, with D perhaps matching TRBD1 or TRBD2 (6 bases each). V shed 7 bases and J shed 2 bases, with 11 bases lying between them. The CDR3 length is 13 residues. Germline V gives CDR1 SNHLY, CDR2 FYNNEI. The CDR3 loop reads CASKRGAQETQYF. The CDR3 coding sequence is TGTGCCAGCAAGAGGGGGGCTCAAGAGACCCAGTACTTC.

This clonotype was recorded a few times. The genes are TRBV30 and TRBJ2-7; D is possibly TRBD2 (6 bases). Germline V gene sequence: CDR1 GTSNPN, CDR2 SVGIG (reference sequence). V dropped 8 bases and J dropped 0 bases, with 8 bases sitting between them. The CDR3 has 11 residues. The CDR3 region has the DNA TGTGCCCGCGGGAACTCCTACGAGCAGTACTTC. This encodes CARGNSYEQYF.

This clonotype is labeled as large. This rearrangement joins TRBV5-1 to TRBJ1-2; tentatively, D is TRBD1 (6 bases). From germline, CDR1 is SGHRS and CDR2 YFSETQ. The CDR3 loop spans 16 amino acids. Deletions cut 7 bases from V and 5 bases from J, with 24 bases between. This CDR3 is CASRSPSGQASYGYTF. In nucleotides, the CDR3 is TGCGCCAGCCGATCCCCGTCGGGACAAGCATCATATGGCTACACCTTC.

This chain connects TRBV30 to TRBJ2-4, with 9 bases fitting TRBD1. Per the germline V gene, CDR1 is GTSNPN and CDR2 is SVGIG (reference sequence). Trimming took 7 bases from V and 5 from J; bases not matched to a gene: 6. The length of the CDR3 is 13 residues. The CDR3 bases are TGTGCCTTGGGACAGGGTGCCCAAAACATTCAGTACTTC. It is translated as CALGQGAQNIQYF.